The clone carrying this TCR beta chain was seen more than once but under ten times. A sample-barcoded 5' primer and a J-beta primer mix were used in a second PCR of roughly 7 to 11 cycles. A template-switch adaptor that had 12 random nucleotides put a tag on each cDNA molecule. All samples gave at least 2.5 million CDR3-containing paired-end reads. Each CDR3 protein is one row after TCRdb ran MiXCR on the 5' RACE reads. The table records under 1 million distinct CDR3 sequences, under 45% of them present only once. These data originate in a study of blood T cells in healthy people across ages. The CDR3 is 14 amino acids. Germline CDR1 MNHNS, CDR2 SASEGT. Between the trimmed V and J ends, which lost 8 bases and 7 bases, there was a span of 20 bases. Donors ranged from roughly 6 to 90 years old and were healthy Caucasians in Russia.

V is TRBV6-1 and J is TRBJ1-2; D possibly corresponds to TRBD1 (6 bases). The receptor was isolated from a man aged 60-69 years in good health. Sequencing was carried out using blood. The CDR3 DNA is TGTGCCAGCTCGAAAGGGGGGCCGGTGGGTGGCTACACCTTC. Residues: CASSKGGPVGGYTF.